The entry below describes one TCR beta chain. This sample is drawn from a study of cytomegalovirus exposure and HLA in healthy donors. PCR primers comprised 60 Vbeta and 13 Jbeta primers. Method: immunoSEQ multiplex PCR; TCRdb's copy keeps in-frame clones and lacks some. The repertoire has under 200,000 clones, roughly 73% of them found once; the top ten carry around 3.1%. V lost 6 bases and J lost 2, with 14 bases in between. Germline CDR1 and CDR2: SNHLY and FYNNEI. This CDR3 contains 14 residues. The rearrangement links TRBV2 to TRBJ2-7; TRBD1 is a possible D gene (5 bases). Material for sequencing was PBMCs. This TCR came from a female donor in good health and CMV-seronegative. The CDR3 is CASRVRGAAYEQYF. The CDR3 DNA sequence: TGTGCCAGCAGGGTACGTGGGGCCGCCTACGAGCAGTACTTC.